A selection of T cell receptor beta chains follows, all from one sample in a study of T cell responses to AZD1222 COVID-19 vaccine. Profiled with immunoSEQ multiplex PCR; TCRdb holds only in-frame clones, not every one. The repertoire holds 85,000 to 110,000 clones, about 87% seen once, with about 20% in the top ten. The sample consisted of peripheral blood, taken on day 0 of AZD1222 vaccination. These receptors were taken from an adult in good health. The CDR3 runs from the conserved cysteine through the conserved F or W. The order of the fields is clone size, V gene, CDR3 protein. Where a row states a size, it is once, few, many or the class of an expanded clone; other rows omit it.

NA,TRBV2,CASRGGVWGGYTF
NA,TRBV4-2,CASTPHRDSNQPQHF
NA,TRBV6-6,CASSYREGNEPQHF
NA,TRBV18,CASSLRESGDGYTF
NA,TRBV5-1,CASSWDKPTEGPKNIQYF
NA,TRBV3-1/TRBV3-2,CASSRRLRTGQDEGGNTIYF
NA,TRBV10-1,CASSGDPIYEQYF
NA,TRBV27,CASSLQGASEKLFF
NA,TRBV5-5,CASSLVGTSDEKLFF
NA,TRBV18,CASSPYRDREQYF
NA,TRBV7-7,CASSPGLRGSDEQYF
NA,TRBV10-3,CAISESGGRQEGQYF
NA,TRBV7-2,CASSYAGISNQPQHF
NA,TRBV9,CASSVAGEAGGLNEQFF
NA,TRBV3-1/TRBV3-2,CASSQDHRGIDTQYF
NA,TRBV18,CASSHGEDQPQHF
NA,TRBV27,CASSLLGQGASEQYF
NA,TRBV28,CASERAGGSAYEQYF
NA,TRBV5-6,CASRGTEGNTIYF
NA,TRBV12-3/TRBV12-4,CASGDGPAVEAFF
NA,TRBV3-1/TRBV3-2,CASSQDSQNQPQHF
NA,TRBV21-1,CASSPPYGLRDGEDYTF
NA,TRBV3-1/TRBV3-2,CASSPRTDNSPLHF
many,TRBV14,CASSQGRHTDTQYF
NA,TRBV5-4,CASSLVAKTGNYGYTF
NA,TRBV30,CACARAGLNEKLFF
once,TRBV12-3/TRBV12-4,CASSGGLDEKLFF
NA,TRBV7-2,CASSSDSWAEETQYF
NA,TRBV5-4,CASSLAGTGITDTQYF
NA,TRBV25-1,CASSEGMGYGYTF
NA,TRBV7-2,CASSSIAGGIQETQYF
NA,TRBV12-3/TRBV12-4,CASRATGNYGYTF
NA,TRBV6-2/TRBV6-3,CASSRDTHYEQYF
NA,TRBV7-8,CASSAYRARDGAFF
NA,TRBV4-2,CASSQAGAGNTEAFF
NA,TRBV7-2,CASSPDRGGNGYTF
NA,TRBV18,CASSPIAGTGTEAFF
few,TRBV30,CAWSGFRGYTEAFF
NA,TRBV4-3,CASSQVVRGIMNTEAFF
NA,TRBV19,CASSSPDGTGYNTIYF
NA,TRBV27,CASSLSPLEGWNQPQHF
few,TRBV25-1,CASSGRQGNSYEQYF
NA,TRBV7-2,CASSLADYTYEQYF
NA,TRBV18,CASSPFTIAGNTGELFF
NA,TRBV24-1,CATSDYGKAFF
once,TRBV4-1,CASSQGNYGAGNTIYF
NA,TRBV7-9,CASSAGTLKNIQYF
NA,TRBV6-2/TRBV6-3,CASSEPPGLPTNEQFF